This T cell receptor beta chain comes out of a study of identical twins listed by TCRdb under 2016. Looking at the study overall: The study deep-sequenced TCR alpha and beta repertoires from monozygotic twins, unrelated adults of various ages and cord blood to test whether fetal clonotypes persist. Replicate twin experiments were performed at different times using different library preparation protocols to rule out contamination. General conclusions and limits of the study: Abundant cord blood beta clonotypes had fewer insertions, young adult naive repertoires showed a similar but weaker trend, and memory repertoires showed no such trend. Compared with coincidental sharing between unrelated individuals, out-of-frame TCR alpha sequences shared between twins had an excess of sequences with low generation probability. Invariant T cells such as MAIT and iNKT could partly confound zero-insertion analyses, though diverse VJ usage argued against this for most clonotypes. A weaker excess of twin sharing was found in beta out-of-frame sequences because the signal-to-noise ratio was lowered by fewer shared sequences. Conclusions relied on cross-sectional statistical analysis, since the same donors could not be followed over many years. In monozygotic twins, recombination models systematically underestimated out-of-frame TCR alpha sharing, but the models matched the sharing seen between unrelated individuals.

Trimming costs V 0 bases and J 3 bases, and their ends lie 9 bases apart. The CDR3 numbers 15 residues from cysteine through phenylalanine. The kept DNA is CDR3 alone, 45 bases in frame from the first base. Based on the germline V gene, the CDR1 and CDR2 sequences are SGHVS and FQNEAQ. Every donor in the study was a healthy Caucasian. Using Miltenyi CD45RO+ enrichment and human naive T-cell isolation kits, memory (CD45RO+) and naive T cells were isolated from PBMC. There are many counts of this clonotype. Its antigen is unknown. No per-base quality is available; no much larger clone lies one base away. To prepare the library, 5' RACE was applied. The instrument was an Illumina HiSeq 2000. Template switching introduced a universal primer binding site; the final cDNA contained a unique molecular identifier, enabling accurate counting of TCR cDNA molecules. First-strand cDNA for TCR alpha and beta chains was synthesized from specific primers in the conserved constant-segment region. To control for contamination, every cDNA library carried two barcodes: a SMART-Mk sample barcode plus Illumina barcodes. Two successive PCR steps introduced TruSeq adapter sequences along with Illumina sample barcodes. The Illumina HiSeq platform was used with custom primers to sequence TCR alpha and beta cDNA libraries. In the source study's methods: MiGEC processed the raw reads to extract unique molecular identifiers, while MiXCR was used to determine the CDR3 positions. Recombination models were inferred per individual with the repgenHMM and IGoR tools using an EM algorithm. The tcR package in R was used for shared clonotype analysis, with sharing normalized by the product of cloneset sizes. To study raw recombination free of thymic and clonal selection effects, out-of-frame nonproductive sequences were analyzed. TCRdb reprocessing: public reads trimmed at Q25 with fastp, clones called with MiXCR, in-frame beta chains kept. CDR3 protein duplicates are merged, each entry listing the most common genes and DNA. These V and J calls rely on TCRdb rather than the paper's analysis. The sample table lists 130,000 to 150,000 distinct CDR3 sequences, roughly 3.5% of them with a count of one. The biggest ten clones account for about 7.8% of the sample.

The rearranged segments are TRBV7-8 and TRBJ1-5; no D segment can be confidently identified. The receptor was derived from a man younger than 35 in good health. The sample taken for sequencing was memory T cells sorted from blood. The cell subset or site label corresponds to: CD45RO+ enriched T cells. The DNA sequence reads TGTGCCAGCAGCTTAGCCCGGAGCACCAATCAGCCCCAGCATTTT. Translation gives CASSLARSTNQPQHF.